Below, 6 T cell receptor beta chains from the same sample are listed, as sequenced in a study of regulatory T cells in long-lasting Graves disease (dated by TCRdb to about 2021). Read against the paper, the sample's time point label means: newly diagnosed GD, antithyroid drugs for less than 3 months. For both TCR sequencing and RNA sequencing, RNA was extracted from PBMCs using TRIzol. The library was produced with multiplex PCR. Sequencing relied on an Illumina HiSeq 4000. To build TCR beta libraries, CDR3 regions were amplified by Arm-PCR using iRepertoire HTBI primers. TCRdb took the public reads, trimmed them with fastp at Q25, ran MiXCR for clone calling and kept in-frame beta chains. CDR3 protein duplicates are merged, each entry listing the most common genes and DNA. This sample comprises some 320,000 distinct CDR3 sequences, roughly 18% of them detected only once. The top ten constitute roughly 35% of the sample.

Sequenced here: peripheral blood mononuclear cells (PBMCs), sampled at new diagnosis, from a patient treated with antithyroid drugs. Receptors originate from a female donor with Graves disease.

The V gene is TRBV9, the J gene TRBJ1-6; 7 bases map to TRBD1. The length of the CDR3 is 14 residues. Unmatched junction bases numbered 7, after V lost 0 bases and J lost 13 bases. The germline V gene encodes CDR1 SGDLS and CDR2 YYNGEE. CDR3 sequence reads: CASSVGLGQRPLHF. DNA for the CDR3: TGTGCCAGCAGCGTAGGGTTGGGACAGAGGCCCCTCCACTTT.

This clonotype was counted ten times or more. This rearrangement joins TRBV6-5 to TRBJ1-1, with D unresolved. V was pared by 0 bases and J by 0 bases, with 11 bases between. CDR1 is MNHEY and CDR2 is SVGAGI in the germline V gene. This CDR3 comprises 16 residues. The DNA of the CDR3 is TGTGCCAGCAGTTACTCGGGCAGAAGAATGAACACTGAAGCTTTCTTT. It codes for CASSYSGRRMNTEAFF.

This clonotype was detected ten times or more. V usage is TRBV12-3 or TRBV12-4 and J usage is TRBJ2-1; unclear D gene. V was clipped by 6 bases and J by 6 bases, with 15 bases between them. The CDR3 has 14 amino acids. The CDR3 coding sequence is TGTGCCAGCAGCCTGAAAGGACCCTTCAATGAGCAGTTCTTC. Its protein product is CASSLKGPFNEQFF.

At least ten counts were recorded for this clonotype. The chain recombines TRBV6-5 with TRBJ1-4; 7 bases align to TRBD1. V lost 4 bases to trimming and J lost 4 bases; unmatched junction nucleotides: 6. Germline CDR1 reads MNHEY; CDR2 reads SVGAGI. CDR3 size: 15 residues. CDR3 amino acids: CASSFDREGNEKLFF. In nucleotides, the CDR3 is TGTGCCAGCAGTTTCGACAGGGAGGGTAATGAAAAACTGTTTTTT.

This clonotype appeared a few times. The rearrangement links TRBV5-1 to TRBJ2-1, with 11 bases fitting TRBD2. The CDR3 spans 19 residues. Trimming at V came to 2 bases and at J to 8 bases, leaving 18 bases not matched to a gene. Germline V gene sequence: CDR1 SGHRS, CDR2 YFSETQ. The CDR3 is CASSFFTSGSWKGGYEQFF. Here the CDR3 DNA reads TGCGCCAGCAGCTTCTTTACTAGCGGGAGTTGGAAGGGAGGCTATGAGCAGTTCTTC.

This clonotype was recorded at least ten times. The CDR3 DNA sequence: TGTGCCAGCAGTTTAGTAGGGACAGGGACTTCACCCCTCCACTTT. Translating gives CASSLVGTGTSPLHF. The chain recombines TRBV12-3 or TRBV12-4 with TRBJ1-6; TRBD1 agrees at 9 bases. The CDR3 spans 15 residues. The ends lost 1 base at V and 9 bases at J; junction bases unmatched: 4.